These T cell receptor beta chains were read from a single sample in a study of immune heterogeneity within non-small cell lung tumors. TCRdb reprocessed the multiplex PCR reads via MiXCR and lists one record per CDR3 protein. The table shows some 15,000 distinct CDR3 sequences, with about 31% occurring only once. Material for sequencing was lung tumor tissue. These receptors all stem from a woman aged 45-59 years with non-small cell lung cancer. Both conserved end residues are part of each CDR3. The D gene is left open where the match is weak. Size is stated for part of the rows, as once, few or many counts, or as a class when the clone is expanded.

J gene: TRBJ2-1
clone size: -
D gene: TRBD1
V gene: TRBV6-2/TRBV6-3
CDR3 protein: CASSLRQGFEQFF
CDR3 DNA: TGTGCCAGCAGTTTAAGACAGGGATTTGAGCAGTTCTTC

J gene: TRBJ2-3
clone size: -
D gene: -
V gene: TRBV2
CDR3 protein: CASSSGYTDTQYF
CDR3 DNA: TGTGCCAGCAGTAGCGGTTACACAGATACGCAGTATTTT

J gene: TRBJ2-4
clone size: many
D gene: -
V gene: TRBV27
CDR3 protein: CASSLTLDKNIQYF
CDR3 DNA: TGTGCCAGCAGTTTAACGTTGGACAAAAACATTCAGTACTTC

J gene: TRBJ1-1
clone size: few
D gene: -
V gene: TRBV20-1
CDR3 protein: CSARRRTLMDTEAFF
CDR3 DNA: TGCAGTGCTAGGCGTCGGACCCTAATGGACACTGAAGCTTTCTTT

J gene: TRBJ2-7
clone size: -
D gene: -
V gene: TRBV20-1
CDR3 protein: CSGEAGGTYEQYF
CDR3 DNA: TGCAGTGGGGAGGCAGGGGGGACCTACGAGCAGTACTTC

J gene: TRBJ2-7
clone size: -
D gene: TRBD2
V gene: TRBV5-1
CDR3 protein: CASSWGGGLSYEQYF
CDR3 DNA: TGCGCCAGCAGCTGGGGGGGAGGCCTTTCCTACGAGCAGTACTTC

J gene: TRBJ1-5
clone size: many
D gene: -
V gene: TRBV28
CDR3 protein: CASSFLDWASNQPQHF
CDR3 DNA: TGTGCCAGCAGTTTTCTGGATTGGGCTAGCAATCAGCCCCAGCATTTT

J gene: TRBJ2-7
clone size: many
D gene: TRBD1
V gene: TRBV15
CDR3 protein: CATSGPGQGQYEQYF
CDR3 DNA: TGTGCCACCAGCGGACCGGGACAGGGTCAGTACGAGCAGTACTTC

J gene: TRBJ1-2
clone size: many
D gene: TRBD1
V gene: TRBV6-1
CDR3 protein: CASSYQEGAGGYTF
CDR3 DNA: TGTGCCAGCAGTTACCAGGAGGGGGCAGGTGGCTACACCTTC

J gene: TRBJ2-7
clone size: many
D gene: TRBD2
V gene: TRBV25-1
CDR3 protein: CASSEYISGGYEQYF
CDR3 DNA: TGTGCCAGCAGTGAATACATCTCGGGGGGCTACGAGCAGTACTTC

J gene: TRBJ2-1
clone size: -
D gene: -
V gene: TRBV6-1
CDR3 protein: CASSKGTGRAGEQFF
CDR3 DNA: TGTGCCAGCAGTAAAGGAACAGGGCGCGCAGGGGAGCAGTTCTTC

J gene: TRBJ2-1
clone size: -
D gene: -
V gene: TRBV30
CDR3 protein: CAWSRRYNEQFF
CDR3 DNA: TGTGCCTGGAGCCGAAGATACAATGAGCAGTTCTTC

J gene: TRBJ1-1
clone size: -
D gene: TRBD1
V gene: TRBV6-1
CDR3 protein: CSSSQQGVRLAFF
CDR3 DNA: TGTTCCAGCAGTCAACAGGGGGTCCGTTTAGCTTTCTTT

J gene: TRBJ2-3
clone size: -
D gene: -
V gene: TRBV28
CDR3 protein: CASSFLSGTGTQYF
CDR3 DNA: TGTGCCAGCAGTTTCTTAAGCGGCACAGGTACGCAGTATTTT

J gene: TRBJ1-2
clone size: -
D gene: -
V gene: TRBV5-4
CDR3 protein: CASSFWGSGYGYTF
CDR3 DNA: TGTGCCAGCAGCTTTTGGGGGAGTGGCTATGGCTACACCTTC

J gene: TRBJ2-1
clone size: -
D gene: TRBD1
V gene: TRBV20-1
CDR3 protein: CSASPDRYNEQFF
CDR3 DNA: TGCAGTGCTAGTCCGGACAGGTACAATGAGCAGTTCTTC

J gene: TRBJ2-7
clone size: medium-sized
D gene: -
V gene: TRBV20-1
CDR3 protein: CSARFKEQYF
CDR3 DNA: TGCAGTGCTAGATTCAAAGAGCAGTACTTC

J gene: TRBJ2-7
clone size: -
D gene: TRBD2
V gene: TRBV20-1
CDR3 protein: CSAGRLAGSYEQYF
CDR3 DNA: TGCAGTGCTGGTAGACTAGCGGGAAGCTACGAGCAGTACTTC

J gene: TRBJ1-4
clone size: -
D gene: -
V gene: TRBV20-1
CDR3 protein: CSAVTGAYEKLFF
CDR3 DNA: TGCAGTGCTGTGACAGGAGCTTATGAAAAACTGTTTTTT

J gene: TRBJ2-5
clone size: -
D gene: -
V gene: TRBV6-1
CDR3 protein: CASSERGWETQYF
CDR3 DNA: TGTGCCAGCAGTGAAAGAGGGTGGGAGACCCAGTACTTC

J gene: TRBJ1-3
clone size: many
D gene: -
V gene: TRBV28
CDR3 protein: CASSRTVDTIYF
CDR3 DNA: TGTGCCAGCAGTCGGACGGTAGACACCATATATTTT

J gene: TRBJ1-4
clone size: many
D gene: TRBD1
V gene: TRBV28
CDR3 protein: CASSPGTGGQEKLFF
CDR3 DNA: TGTGCCAGCAGCCCTGGGACAGGGGGACAAGAAAAACTGTTTTTT

J gene: TRBJ1-2
clone size: medium-sized
D gene: -
V gene: TRBV10-3
CDR3 protein: CAITEGQGYGYTF
CDR3 DNA: TGTGCCATCACCGAGGGGCAGGGTTATGGCTACACCTTC

J gene: TRBJ1-1
clone size: -
D gene: -
V gene: TRBV25-1
CDR3 protein: CASSRGTEVFF
CDR3 DNA: TGTGCCAGCAGCCGCGGCACTGAAGTTTTCTTT

J gene: TRBJ2-2
clone size: many
D gene: TRBD2
V gene: TRBV6-4
CDR3 protein: CASSDSRLAGEGNTGELFF
CDR3 DNA: TGTGCCAGCAGTGACTCGAGACTAGCGGGAGAAGGGAACACCGGGGAGCTGTTTTTT

J gene: TRBJ2-7
clone size: medium-sized
D gene: -
V gene: TRBV30
CDR3 protein: CAWSWDGSYEQYF
CDR3 DNA: TGTGCCTGGAGTTGGGACGGCTCCTACGAGCAGTACTTC

J gene: TRBJ1-2
clone size: few
D gene: -
V gene: TRBV11-2
CDR3 protein: CASSLDYANYGYTF
CDR3 DNA: TGTGCCAGCAGCTTAGATTACGCTAACTATGGCTACACCTTC

J gene: TRBJ1-2
clone size: medium-sized
D gene: -
V gene: TRBV6-1
CDR3 protein: CASREDGYTF
CDR3 DNA: TGTGCCAGCCGGGAAGATGGCTACACCTTC

J gene: TRBJ1-1
clone size: -
D gene: -
V gene: TRBV11-3
CDR3 protein: CASSLQEPEAFF
CDR3 DNA: TGTGCCAGCAGCTTACAGGAGCCTGAAGCTTTCTTT

J gene: TRBJ1-6
clone size: few
D gene: -
V gene: TRBV10-3
CDR3 protein: CAISESTDSLGSPLHF
CDR3 DNA: TGTGCCATCAGTGAGTCGACCGACAGTCTGGGTTCACCCCTCCACTTT

J gene: TRBJ2-5
clone size: -
D gene: -
V gene: TRBV28
CDR3 protein: CASSPPGLETQYF
CDR3 DNA: TGTGCCAGCAGTCCCCCGGGTCTAGAGACCCAGTACTTC

J gene: TRBJ2-7
clone size: -
D gene: -
V gene: TRBV20-1
CDR3 protein: CSARDGVRTYEQYF
CDR3 DNA: TGCAGTGCTAGAGACGGGGTCAGAACCTACGAGCAGTACTTC

J gene: TRBJ1-5
clone size: medium-sized
D gene: -
V gene: TRBV10-3
CDR3 protein: CAISESGDTYSNQPQHF
CDR3 DNA: TGTGCCATCAGTGAGTCCGGGGACACATATAGCAATCAGCCCCAGCATTTT

J gene: TRBJ1-1
clone size: -
D gene: -
V gene: TRBV6-1
CDR3 protein: CASRPDSTGEAFF
CDR3 DNA: TGTGCCAGCAGGCCCGATTCCACGGGTGAAGCTTTCTTT

J gene: TRBJ2-1
clone size: -
D gene: -
V gene: TRBV27
CDR3 protein: CASQRGMGSYNEQFF
CDR3 DNA: TGTGCCTCTCAAAGGGGTATGGGCTCCTACAATGAGCAGTTCTTC

J gene: TRBJ1-1
clone size: many
D gene: -
V gene: TRBV27
CDR3 protein: CASSRFGAFGQMNTEAFF
CDR3 DNA: TGTGCCAGCAGTCGTTTTGGGGCTTTTGGGCAGATGAACACTGAAGCTTTCTTT

J gene: TRBJ1-2
clone size: many
D gene: -
V gene: TRBV6-2/TRBV6-3
CDR3 protein: CASSSPGAPGYTF
CDR3 DNA: TGTGCCAGCAGTTCCCCGGGGGCGCCGGGCTACACCTTC

J gene: TRBJ2-1
clone size: -
D gene: TRBD1
V gene: TRBV5-8
CDR3 protein: CASSPWDRGYNEQFF
CDR3 DNA: TGTGCCAGCAGCCCGTGGGACAGGGGCTACAATGAGCAGTTCTTC

J gene: TRBJ1-2
clone size: few
D gene: TRBD1
V gene: TRBV19
CDR3 protein: CASSRFGQGGYTF
CDR3 DNA: TGTGCCAGTAGTAGATTTGGACAGGGTGGCTACACCTTC

J gene: TRBJ2-7
clone size: many
D gene: -
V gene: TRBV27
CDR3 protein: CASRGWISSSYEQYF
CDR3 DNA: TGTGCCAGCAGGGGGTGGATATCGTCCTCCTACGAGCAGTACTTC

J gene: TRBJ2-6
clone size: -
D gene: TRBD1
V gene: TRBV5-4
CDR3 protein: CASSLGQGSFSGANVLTF
CDR3 DNA: TGTGCCAGCAGCTTGGGACAGGGATCTTTCTCTGGGGCCAACGTCCTGACTTTC

J gene: TRBJ2-7
clone size: many
D gene: -
V gene: TRBV6-4
CDR3 protein: CASSVDDGYEQYF
CDR3 DNA: TGTGCCAGCAGTGTTGACGACGGCTACGAGCAGTACTTC

J gene: TRBJ1-2
clone size: many
D gene: -
V gene: TRBV20-1
CDR3 protein: CSARGGGHGYTF
CDR3 DNA: TGCAGTGCCCGAGGGGGGGGACACGGCTACACCTTC

J gene: TRBJ2-1
clone size: many
D gene: -
V gene: TRBV19
CDR3 protein: CASTTLRGNSYNEQFF
CDR3 DNA: TGTGCCAGTACTACCCTTCGGGGGAACTCCTACAATGAGCAGTTCTTC

J gene: TRBJ2-2
clone size: many
D gene: TRBD2
V gene: TRBV7-2
CDR3 protein: CASSLWAGAGTGELFF
CDR3 DNA: TGTGCCAGCAGCTTATGGGCGGGAGCGGGCACCGGGGAGCTGTTTTTT

J gene: TRBJ2-7
clone size: -
D gene: -
V gene: TRBV7-2
CDR3 protein: CASSLASSSYEQYF
CDR3 DNA: TGTGCCAGCAGCTTAGCGAGCTCCTCCTACGAGCAGTACTTC

J gene: TRBJ2-7
clone size: medium-sized
D gene: -
V gene: TRBV11-2
CDR3 protein: CASSLGGGGGGEQYF
CDR3 DNA: TGTGCCAGCAGCTTAGGCGGAGGAGGGGGTGGCGAGCAGTACTTC

J gene: TRBJ2-7
clone size: many
D gene: -
V gene: TRBV19
CDR3 protein: CASSSQASYEQYF
CDR3 DNA: TGTGCCAGTAGTAGTCAAGCCTCCTACGAGCAGTACTTC

J gene: TRBJ2-5
clone size: few
D gene: -
V gene: TRBV6-1
CDR3 protein: CASSGNLQETQYF
CDR3 DNA: TGTGCCAGCAGTGGTAACCTGCAAGAGACCCAGTACTTC

J gene: TRBJ2-5
clone size: -
D gene: -
V gene: TRBV7-2
CDR3 protein: CASSLAIEETQYF
CDR3 DNA: TGTGCCAGCAGCTTAGCTATTGAAGAGACCCAGTACTTC

J gene: TRBJ2-2
clone size: many
D gene: -
V gene: TRBV20-1
CDR3 protein: CSARGPGTGELFF
CDR3 DNA: TGCAGTGCTAGGGGCCCAGGCACCGGGGAGCTGTTTTTT

J gene: TRBJ2-3
clone size: medium-sized
D gene: -
V gene: TRBV7-9
CDR3 protein: CASSLTTGTDTQYF
CDR3 DNA: TGTGCCAGCAGCTTAACGACAGGCACAGATACGCAGTATTTT

J gene: TRBJ2-2
clone size: once
D gene: -
V gene: TRBV24-1
CDR3 protein: CSTSEEPDTAELFF
CDR3 DNA: TGTTCCACCAGTGAGGAACCGGACACCGCGGAGCTGTTTTTT

J gene: TRBJ1-2
clone size: many
D gene: -
V gene: TRBV7-9
CDR3 protein: CASSSVGTGYGYTF
CDR3 DNA: TGTGCCAGCAGCTCCGTTGGGACGGGCTATGGCTACACCTTC

J gene: TRBJ1-6
clone size: -
D gene: -
V gene: TRBV28
CDR3 protein: CASSPGRAYSPLHF
CDR3 DNA: TGTGCCAGCAGTCCCGGCAGGGCCTATTCACCCCTCCACTTT

J gene: TRBJ2-7
clone size: -
D gene: -
V gene: TRBV19
CDR3 protein: CASSEGQPYEQYF
CDR3 DNA: TGTGCCAGTAGTGAGGGTCAGCCCTACGAGCAGTACTTC

J gene: TRBJ1-5
clone size: many
D gene: -
V gene: TRBV2
CDR3 protein: CASSRGTSNQPQHF
CDR3 DNA: TGTGCCAGCAGTCGAGGGACGAGCAATCAGCCCCAGCATTTT